One and the same sample provided the 3 T cell receptor beta chains below, sequenced in a study of T cell changes during pregnancy in multiple sclerosis. Measured with immunoSEQ multiplex PCR; TCRdb has only the in-frame clones, and not every one. The table records about 36,000 clones, roughly 93% of them present only once. The starting material was CD4+ T cells from peripheral blood mononuclear cells, obtained in the first trimester of pregnancy. These receptors were obtained from a female donor with multiple sclerosis, enrolled in a pregnancy study.

The chain has TRBV5-5 and TRBJ2-7; 8 bases fit TRBD1. This CDR3 spans 15 amino acids. J lost 6 bases, V lost 0 bases, and 8 bases had no gene match. The germline CDR1 and CDR2 sequences are SGHKS and YYEKEE (reference sequence). The chain's CDR3 is CASSLEGQGYLEQYF. The CDR3 DNA reads as TGTGCCAGCAGCTTGGAAGGACAGGGTTATCTCGAGCAGTACTTC. Full variable domain (outside the CDR3, taken from reference TRBV5-5 and TRBJ2-7): DAGVTQSPTHLIKTRGQQVTLRCSPISGHKSVSWYQQVLGQGPQFIFQYYEKEERGRGNFPDRFSARQFPNYSSELNVNALLLGDSALYLCASSLEGQGYLEQYFGPGTRLTVT.

This chain links TRBV28 with TRBJ2-7, with 8 bases that match TRBD1. The CDR3 length is 16 residues. V shed 5 bases, J shed 1 base, and the junction held 10 bases outside the gene matches. Germline values: CDR1 MDHEN, CDR2 SYDVKM. CDR3 sequence reads: CASSPLGTGESYEQYF. The CDR3, as DNA: TGTGCCAGCAGTCCCTTAGGGACAGGCGAGTCCTACGAGCAGTACTTC.

The chain recombines TRBV6-1 with TRBJ2-2; weak D call: TRBD1 (6 bases). The CDR3 is 14 amino acids. V was shortened by 6 bases and J by 6 bases, with 14 bases between the two germline ends. The V gene's germline CDR1 is MNHNS and CDR2 SASEGT. The CDR3 protein is CASSALRGAGELFF. The CDR3 DNA follows: TGTGCCAGCAGCGCTCTCAGGGGAGCCGGGGAGCTGTTTTTT.